These 30 T cell receptor beta chains came from one sample sequenced in a study of Ad26.COV2.S vaccination and SARS-CoV-2 variants. The sample's treatment: approximately 18 received Ad26.COV2.S at low or high dose, single or two shots; about 5 received placebo; per-sample allocation not given. Vaccine and placebo recipients were sampled on day 63 after the first injection. The assay was immunoSEQ multiplex PCR, and TCRdb's table has in-frame clones only and misses some. The sample holds 400,000 to 500,000 clones, around 87% seen once. The sample consisted of peripheral blood, taken in a trial of Ad26.COV2.S vaccine versus placebo. Every receptor here comes from a person aged 18 to 59 who received the Ad26.COV2.S COVID-19 vaccine or a placebo.

This sequence joins TRBV24-1 and TRBJ2-7, with D possibly TRBD1 on 6 matching bases. From germline, CDR1 is KGHDR and CDR2 SFDVKD. The CDR3 has 15 residues. V lost 5 bases, J lost 0 bases, and 13 bases lay in between. CDR3 amino acids: CATSGPGVGSYEQYF. The CDR3 DNA reads as TGTGCCACCAGTGGTCCAGGGGTCGGCTCCTACGAGCAGTACTTC.

The gene calls are TRBV29-1 and TRBJ2-5; tentatively, D is TRBD1 (6 bases). Germline CDR1 and CDR2: SQVTM and ANQGSEA. Trimming pared 3 bases from V and 4 bases from J, leaving 9 bases between. The CDR3 spans 12 residues. CDR3 coding DNA: TGCAGCGTTGATGTAGGGGGAGAGACCCAGTACTTC. It encodes CSVDVGGETQYF.

J is TRBJ1-1 and V is TRBV3-1 (or the pseudogene TRBV3-2), with D perhaps matching TRBD1 (6 bases). CDR3 length: 14 amino acids. Germline CDR1 is LGHDT and CDR2 is YNNKEL (reference sequence). Trimming shortened V by 3 bases and J by 7 bases, and 15 bases separated the two germline ends. The CDR3 loop is CASSQIQGLGEAFF. The CDR3 DNA follows: TGTGCCAGCAGCCAGATCCAGGGGCTGGGTGAAGCTTTCTTT.

The gene calls are TRBV6-2 or TRBV6-3 and TRBJ2-1; D possibly matches TRBD1 or TRBD2 (5 bases each). Trimming took 2 bases from V and 9 from J, leaving 5 bases between them. Germline V CDR1 and CDR2: MNHEY, SVGEGT. The CDR3 consists of 11 residues. The CDR3 protein is CASSYGGEQFF. CDR3 DNA: TGTGCCAGCAGTTACGGGGGTGAGCAGTTCTTC.

In the case of this clone: Within the sample, other DNA sequences also encode this same CDR3. V usage is TRBV7-9 and J usage is TRBJ1-4; 7 nucleotides align to TRBD1. The trim removed 1 base at V and 8 bases at J, leaving 4 bases unmatched. The CDR3 is 14 residues long. Germline CDR1 reads SEHNR; CDR2 reads FQNEAQ (reference sequence). CDR3 protein: CASSLGQGGEKLFF. The DNA of the CDR3 is TGTGCCAGCAGCTTAGGGCAGGGGGGAGAAAAACTGTTTTTT. Full variable domain (remainder filled in from reference TRBV7-9 and TRBJ1-4): DTGVSQNPRHKITKRGQNVTFRCDPISEHNRLYWYRQTLGQGPEFLTYFQNEAQLEKSRLLSDRFSAERPKGSFSTLEIQRTEQGDSAMYLCASSLGQGGEKLFFGSGTQLSVL.

The chain recombines TRBV12-3 or TRBV12-4 with TRBJ2-5, with D uncertain. Trimming stripped 5 bases from V and 10 bases from J, with 14 bases between. The CDR3 is made up of 12 amino acids. CDR3 nucleotide sequence: TGTGCCAGCAGTACACCTAGACAAGTCCAGTACTTC. Amino acids: CASSTPRQVQYF.

J is TRBJ1-2 and V is TRBV6-2 or TRBV6-3; perhaps TRBD1 as D (6 bases). Trimming stripped 4 bases from V and 4 bases from J, with 19 bases between. This CDR3 is 16 amino acids long. Germline V gives CDR1 MNHEY, CDR2 SVGEGT. The CDR3 DNA is TGTGCCAGCAGTTTCAAGGGGGTCAGGGCCACCTATGGCTACACCTTC. Amino acids: CASSFKGVRATYGYTF.

The chain uses TRBV6-2 or TRBV6-3 and TRBJ1-1; D is unresolved. The CDR3 loop spans 11 amino acids. Looked up from germline, CDR1 is MNHEY and CDR2 is SVGEGT. Trimming pared 2 bases from V and 7 bases from J, leaving 5 bases between. CDR3 protein: CASSYRVEAFF. For the CDR3, the DNA is TGTGCCAGCAGTTACCGTGTTGAAGCTTTCTTT.

The chain uses TRBV14 and TRBJ2-2; perhaps TRBD1 as D (6 bases). The germline V gene has CDR1 SGHDN and CDR2 FVKESK. V was trimmed by 1 base and J by 6 bases, leaving 15 bases between them. This CDR3 has 16 amino acids. The CDR3 region is CASSQGLTGIAGELFF. The CDR3 nucleotides read TGTGCCAGCAGCCAAGGTCTCACAGGGATCGCCGGGGAGCTGTTTTTT.

The chain carries TRBV7-2 and TRBJ1-4, with D possibly TRBD1 on 5 matching bases. V lost 2 bases, J lost 1 base, and 14 bases lay in between. Germline assignment: CDR1 SGHTA and CDR2 FQGNSA. CDR3 length: 17 amino acids. This chain's CDR3 is CASSLRGNRITNEKLFF. In DNA form, the CDR3 reads TGTGCCAGCAGCTTAAGGGGCAACAGAATAACTAATGAAAAACTGTTTTTT.

The V gene is TRBV2, the J gene TRBJ1-1; the D gene is possibly TRBD1 (5 bases). The CDR3 runs to 11 residues. The V and J ends lost 8 bases and 8 bases respectively, with 12 bases between them. Looked up from germline, CDR1 is SNHLY and CDR2 is FYNNEI. CDR3 protein: CASWGGSEAFF. The CDR3 coding sequence is TGTGCCAGCTGGGGCGGCAGCGAAGCTTTCTTT.

The chain employs TRBV15 and TRBJ2-5, with 7 bases identical to TRBD2. The CDR3 is made up of 15 amino acids. Looked up from germline, CDR1 is LNHNV and CDR2 is YYDKDF (reference sequence). V lost 4 bases, J lost 2 bases, and 7 bases stayed unmatched. In nucleotides, the CDR3 is TGTGCCACCAGCAAGGGGAGGGGTACACAAGAGACCCAGTACTTC. Its translation: CATSKGRGTQETQYF.

The J gene is TRBJ1-5, the V gene TRBV24-1, with 7 bases matching TRBD1. Germline loops: CDR1 KGHDR, CDR2 SFDVKD. With V trimmed by 4 bases and J by 0 bases, 2 bases remained unmatched. This CDR3 contains 15 residues. Here the CDR3 reads CATSERQGSNQPQHF. The CDR3 bases are TGTGCCACCAGTGAAAGACAGGGTAGCAATCAGCCCCAGCATTTT.

This clone has a handful of counts. The V and J genes are TRBV6-2 or TRBV6-3 and TRBJ1-1; maybe TRBD1 (6 bases). The length of the CDR3 is 11 residues. Trimming pared 4 bases from V and 8 bases from J, leaving 8 bases between. Germline CDR1 reads MNHEY; CDR2 reads SVGEGT. The DNA of the CDR3 is TGTGCCAGCAGTTGGGACATGGAAGCTTTCTTT. Protein: CASSWDMEAFF.

The genes are TRBV29-1 and TRBJ1-6, with D maybe TRBD1 (6 bases). Germline CDR1 reads SQVTM; CDR2 reads ANQGSEA. This CDR3 region has 13 residues. Trimming cost V 5 bases and J 5 bases, with 10 bases left between them. This chain's CDR3 is CSVLAGDNSPLHF. Here the CDR3 DNA reads TGCAGCGTTTTAGCAGGGGATAATTCACCCCTCCACTTT.

The genes are TRBV5-8 and TRBJ2-1, with D possibly matching TRBD2 (5 bases). The V gene lost 4 bases and the J gene lost 2 bases, with 16 bases spanning the gap. The CDR3 has 16 amino acids. The germline V gene has CDR1 SGHTS and CDR2 YDEGEE. CDR3 DNA sequence: TGTGCCAGCAGCGATCCGGGGTATGGCACCTACAATGAGCAGTTCTTC. Translation gives CASSDPGYGTYNEQFF.

The V call is TRBV7-4, the J call TRBJ1-5; possibly TRBD1 for D (6 bases). Trimming took off 1 base at V and 4 bases at J, with 11 bases between the two ends. Germline CDR1 reads SGHVT; CDR2 reads SQSDAQ. The CDR3 runs to 15 residues. The CDR3 region is CASSLVADSNQPQHF. The CDR3 coding sequence is TGTGCCAGCAGCTTAGTGGCGGACAGTAATCAGCCCCAGCATTTT.

This chain uses TRBV5-1 with TRBJ2-3; 15 bases line up with TRBD2. CDR1 is SGHRS and CDR2 is YFSETQ in the germline V gene. The CDR3 is made up of 19 amino acids. Trimming at V came to 4 bases and at J to 3 bases, leaving 12 bases not matched to a gene. The CDR3 DNA reads TGCGCCAGCAGCCCGGGGACTAGCGGGGGGCGTCCCCCGACAGATACGCAGTATTTT. This codes for CASSPGTSGGRPPTDTQYF.

This chain links TRBV28 with TRBJ1-5; TRBD1 is a possible D gene (6 bases). Deletions cut 3 bases from V and 1 base from J, with 10 bases between. CDR1 is MDHEN, CDR2 SYDVKM, per germline. This CDR3 contains 15 residues. The CDR3 bases are TGTGCCAGCAGTTTTGGGGGGGCCAGCAATCAGCCCCAGCATTTT. Encoded protein: CASSFGGASNQPQHF. Drawing the rest from reference TRBV28 and TRBJ1-5, the complete variable domain is DVKVTQSSRYLVKRTGEKVFLECVQDMDHENMFWYRQDPGLGLRLIYFSYDVKMKEKGDIPEGYSVSREKKERFSLILESASTNQTSMYLCASSFGGASNQPQHFGDGTRLSIL.

The chain uses TRBV11-2 and TRBJ2-5, with D possibly TRBD1 on 6 matching bases. V was clipped by 0 bases and J by 2 bases, with 10 bases between them. Germline V lookup: CDR1 SGHAT, CDR2 FQNNGV. This CDR3 contains 15 residues. The CDR3 reads CASSLDMDRQETQYF. CDR3 bases: TGTGCCAGCAGCTTAGATATGGACAGACAAGAGACCCAGTACTTC.

The rearrangement joins TRBV28 to TRBJ1-5; D might be TRBD1 (5 bases). Trimming shortened V by 9 bases and J by 3 bases, and 9 bases separated the two germline ends. CDR3 length: 12 amino acids. The germline V gene has CDR1 MDHEN and CDR2 SYDVKM. CDR3: CASQGSNQPQHF. CDR3 DNA: TGTGCCAGTCAGGGCTCCAATCAGCCCCAGCATTTT.

The rearrangement joins TRBV6-6 to TRBJ2-3; 10 bases are shared with TRBD2. The CDR3 runs 17 residues. The trim removed 5 bases at V and 1 base at J, leaving 9 bases unmatched. Germline CDR1 is MNHNY and CDR2 is SVGAGI (reference sequence). Here the CDR3 reads CASSHPLAGVRTDTQYF. As DNA, the CDR3 is TGTGCCAGCAGTCACCCCCTAGCGGGGGTCCGCACAGATACGCAGTATTTT.

V is TRBV19 and J is TRBJ2-3; 9 nucleotides agree with TRBD1. From germline, CDR1 is LNHDA and CDR2 SQIVND (reference sequence). V was pared by 1 base and J by 4 bases, with 6 bases of the junction left unmatched. This CDR3 contains 16 residues. DNA of the CDR3: TGTGCCAGTAGTATAGTGGGAGGGACAGGGTCAGATACGCAGTATTTT. It yields the protein CASSIVGGTGSDTQYF.

The chain employs TRBV7-2 and TRBJ2-1, with D tentatively TRBD2 (7 bases). CDR1 is SGHTA, CDR2 FQGNSA, per germline. V lost 1 base and J 6 bases, leaving 13 bases between the germline ends. The CDR3 length is 15 residues. CDR3 sequence reads: CASSLEAGAINEQFF. The CDR3 DNA reads TGTGCCAGCAGCTTAGAGGCGGGGGCTATCAATGAGCAGTTCTTC.

The V call is TRBV7-9, the J call TRBJ2-7; weak D call: TRBD2 (6 bases). This CDR3 region has 13 residues. Germline assignment: CDR1 SEHNR and CDR2 FQNEAQ (reference sequence). V was shortened by 8 bases and J by 3 bases, with 14 bases between the two germline ends. The CDR3 reads CASGGIGHYEQYF. In nucleotides, the CDR3 is TGTGCCAGCGGAGGGATTGGTCACTACGAGCAGTACTTC. The variable domain in full, completed from reference TRBV7-9 and TRBJ2-7, reads DTGVSQNPRHKITKRGQNVTFRCDPISEHNRLYWYRQTLGQGPEFLTYFQNEAQLEKSRLLSDRFSAERPKGSFSTLEIQRTEQGDSAMYLCASGGIGHYEQYFGPGTRLTVT.

The chain recombines TRBV27 with TRBJ1-1, with TRBD1 matching over 10 bases. V lost 5 bases to trimming and J lost 10 bases; unmatched junction nucleotides: 7. This CDR3 comprises 13 residues. The germline V gene has CDR1 MNHEY and CDR2 SMNVEV (reference sequence). The CDR3 region is CASSEFDRGRAFF. CDR3 nucleotides: TGTGCCAGCAGTGAATTTGACAGGGGGCGAGCTTTCTTT.

The genes are TRBV7-6 and TRBJ2-3, with 8 bases that match TRBD2. Trimming took 1 base from V and 6 from J; bases not matched to a gene: 6. The CDR3 sequence is 15 residues long. Per germline, CDR1 SGHVS and CDR2 FNYEAQ. CDR3 residues: CASSLGGGPLDTQYF. The CDR3 DNA is TGTGCCAGCAGCTTAGGCGGGGGGCCGCTGGATACGCAGTATTTT.

The chain couples TRBV2 to TRBJ2-7; a possible D gene is TRBD2 (5 bases). The CDR3 loop spans 11 amino acids. Germline loops: CDR1 SNHLY, CDR2 FYNNEI. Deletions cut 4 bases from V and 9 bases from J, with 10 bases between. DNA of the CDR3: TGTGCCAGCAGTGCCCACGAGGGGCAGTACTTC. Translation: CASSAHEGQYF.

The chain carries TRBV28 and TRBJ1-5, with D hard to call. CDR3 length equals 17 residues. Trimming pared 5 bases from V and 2 bases from J, leaving 19 bases between. CDR1 is MDHEN, CDR2 SYDVKM, per germline. CDR3 coding DNA: TGTGCCAGCAGTCTCAGAGGGTTAAAGTATCGCAATCAGCCCCAGCATTTT. It encodes CASSLRGLKYRNQPQHF.

The rearrangement joins TRBV3-1 (or the pseudogene TRBV3-2) to TRBJ1-1; 7 bases are shared with TRBD1. This CDR3 spans 12 amino acids. The V gene end was trimmed by 3 bases and the J gene end by 10 bases; junction bases not matched to a gene: 5. The V gene's germline CDR1 is LGHDT and CDR2 YNNKEL (reference sequence). CDR3 protein: CASSQFRDRAFF. As DNA, the CDR3 is TGTGCCAGCAGCCAGTTCCGGGACAGAGCTTTCTTT.